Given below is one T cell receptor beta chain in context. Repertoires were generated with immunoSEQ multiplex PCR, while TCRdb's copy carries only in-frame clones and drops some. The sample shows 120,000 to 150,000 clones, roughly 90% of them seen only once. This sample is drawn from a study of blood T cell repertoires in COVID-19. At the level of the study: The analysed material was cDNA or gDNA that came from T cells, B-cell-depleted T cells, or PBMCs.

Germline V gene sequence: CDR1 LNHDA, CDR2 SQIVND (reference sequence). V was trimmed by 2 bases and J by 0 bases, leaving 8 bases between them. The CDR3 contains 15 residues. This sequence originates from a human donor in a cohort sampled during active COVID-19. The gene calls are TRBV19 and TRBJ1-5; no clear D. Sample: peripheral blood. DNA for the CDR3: TGTGCCAGTAGTATACGGGAATATAGCAATCAGCCCCAGCATTTT. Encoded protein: CASSIREYSNQPQHF.